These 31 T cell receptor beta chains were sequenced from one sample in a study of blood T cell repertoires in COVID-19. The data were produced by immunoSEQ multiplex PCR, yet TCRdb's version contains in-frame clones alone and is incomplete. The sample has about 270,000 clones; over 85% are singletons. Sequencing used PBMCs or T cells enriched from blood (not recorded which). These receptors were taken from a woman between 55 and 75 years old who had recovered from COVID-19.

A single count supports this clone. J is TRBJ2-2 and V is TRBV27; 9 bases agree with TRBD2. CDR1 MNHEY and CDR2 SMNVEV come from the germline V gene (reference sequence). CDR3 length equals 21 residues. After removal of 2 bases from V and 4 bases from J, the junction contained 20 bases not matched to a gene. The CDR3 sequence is CASSLKARLAGDEGSTGELFF. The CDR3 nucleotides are TGTGCCAGCAGTTTAAAGGCCCGGTTAGCGGGAGACGAGGGCAGCACCGGGGAGCTGTTTTTT.

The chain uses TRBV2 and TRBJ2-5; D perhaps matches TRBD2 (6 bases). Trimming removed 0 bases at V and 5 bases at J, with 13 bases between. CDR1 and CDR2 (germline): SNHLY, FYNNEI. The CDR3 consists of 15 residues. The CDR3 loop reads CASSEAAPGGETQYF. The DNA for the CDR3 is TGTGCCAGCAGTGAAGCGGCTCCCGGAGGGGAGACCCAGTACTTC.

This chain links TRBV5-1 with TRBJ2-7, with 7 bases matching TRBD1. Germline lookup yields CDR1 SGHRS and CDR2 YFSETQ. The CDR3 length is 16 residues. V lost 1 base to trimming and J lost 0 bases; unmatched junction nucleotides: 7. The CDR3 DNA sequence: TGCGCCAGCAGCTTGCATCCGGGACAGAGCTCCTACGAGCAGTACTTC. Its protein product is CASSLHPGQSSYEQYF.

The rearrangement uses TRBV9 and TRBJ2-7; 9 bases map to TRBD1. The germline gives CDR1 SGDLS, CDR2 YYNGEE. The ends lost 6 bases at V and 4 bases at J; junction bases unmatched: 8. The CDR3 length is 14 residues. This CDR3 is CASTPGQGIYEQYF. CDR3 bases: TGTGCCAGCACCCCGGGACAGGGAATATACGAGCAGTACTTC.

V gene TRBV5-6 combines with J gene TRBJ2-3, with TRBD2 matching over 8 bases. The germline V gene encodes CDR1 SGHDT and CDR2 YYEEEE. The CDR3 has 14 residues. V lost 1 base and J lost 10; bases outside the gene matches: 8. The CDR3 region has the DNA TGTGCCAGCAGCTTGCTAGCGGGTCCTGTGGCGCAGTATTTT. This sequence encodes CASSLLAGPVAQYF.

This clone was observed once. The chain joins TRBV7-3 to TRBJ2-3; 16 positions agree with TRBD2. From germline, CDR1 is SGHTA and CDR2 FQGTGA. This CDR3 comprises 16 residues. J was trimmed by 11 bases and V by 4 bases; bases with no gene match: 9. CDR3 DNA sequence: TGTGCCAGCAGCTCTACCGGGACTAGCGGGAGGGCCAGGCAGTATTTT. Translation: CASSSTGTSGRARQYF. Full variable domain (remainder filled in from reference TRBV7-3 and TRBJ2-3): GAGVSQTPSNKVTEKGKYVELRCDPISGHTALYWYRQSLGQGPEFLIYFQGTGAADDSGLPNDRFFAVRPEGSVSTLKIQRTERGDSAVYLCASSSTGTSGRARQYFGPGTRLTVL.

Here the CDR3 DNA reads TGTGCCACCAGTGACTCCAAGGAGACTAATGAAAAACTGTTTTTT. Translating it yields CATSDSKETNEKLFF. The chain has TRBV24-1 and TRBJ1-4, with D hard to call. V was cut by 4 bases and J by 2 bases, with 10 bases left in between. From germline, CDR1 is KGHDR and CDR2 SFDVKD. This CDR3 has 15 residues.

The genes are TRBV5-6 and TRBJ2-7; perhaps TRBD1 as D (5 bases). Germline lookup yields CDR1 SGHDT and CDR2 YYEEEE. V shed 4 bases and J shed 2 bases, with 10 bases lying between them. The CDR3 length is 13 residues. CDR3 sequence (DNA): TGTGCCAGCAGCCAGGGTAGTACCTACGAGCAGTACTTC. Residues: CASSQGSTYEQYF.

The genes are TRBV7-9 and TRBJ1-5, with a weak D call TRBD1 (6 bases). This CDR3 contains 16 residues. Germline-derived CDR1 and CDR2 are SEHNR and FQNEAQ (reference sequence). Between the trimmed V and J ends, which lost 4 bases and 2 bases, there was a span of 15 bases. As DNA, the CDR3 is TGTGCCAGCAGCTCCCCAGGGGTCGAGGGCAATCAGCCCCAGCATTTT. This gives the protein CASSSPGVEGNQPQHF.

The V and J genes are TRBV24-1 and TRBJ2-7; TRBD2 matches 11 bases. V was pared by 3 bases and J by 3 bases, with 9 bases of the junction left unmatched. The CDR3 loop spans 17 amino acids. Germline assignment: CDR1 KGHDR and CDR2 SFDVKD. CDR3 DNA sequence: TGTGCCACCAGTGATGGGGATAGCGGGGGGGGCCTCTACGAGCAGTACTTC. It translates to CATSDGDSGGGLYEQYF.

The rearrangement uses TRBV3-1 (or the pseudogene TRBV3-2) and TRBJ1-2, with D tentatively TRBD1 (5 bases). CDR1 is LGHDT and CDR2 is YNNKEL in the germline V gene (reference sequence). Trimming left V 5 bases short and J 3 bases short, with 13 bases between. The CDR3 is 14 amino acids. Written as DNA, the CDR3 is TGTGCCAGCAGCACCCAGGCGGGGCACTATGGCTACACCTTC. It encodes CASSTQAGHYGYTF.

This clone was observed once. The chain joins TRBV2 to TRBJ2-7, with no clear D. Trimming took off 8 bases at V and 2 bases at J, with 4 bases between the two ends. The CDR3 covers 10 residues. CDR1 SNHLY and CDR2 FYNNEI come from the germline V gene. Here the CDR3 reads CASVAYEQYF. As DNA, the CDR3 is TGTGCCAGCGTCGCCTACGAGCAGTACTTC. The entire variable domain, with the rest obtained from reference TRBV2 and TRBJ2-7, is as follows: EPEVTQTPSHQVTQMGQEVILRCVPISNHLYFYWYRQILGQKVEFLVSFYNNEISEKSEIFDDQFSVERPDGSNFTLKIRSTKLEDSAMYFCASVAYEQYFGPGTRLTVT.

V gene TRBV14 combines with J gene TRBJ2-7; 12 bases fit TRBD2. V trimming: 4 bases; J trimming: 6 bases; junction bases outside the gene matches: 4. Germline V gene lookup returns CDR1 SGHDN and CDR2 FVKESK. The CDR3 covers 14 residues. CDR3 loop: CASSLRLAGAEQYF. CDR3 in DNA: TGTGCCAGCAGCCTTAGACTAGCGGGAGCCGAGCAGTACTTC.

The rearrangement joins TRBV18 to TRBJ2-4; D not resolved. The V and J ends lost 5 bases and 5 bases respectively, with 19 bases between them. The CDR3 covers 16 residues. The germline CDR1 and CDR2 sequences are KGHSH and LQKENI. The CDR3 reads CASSSRVATGENIQYF. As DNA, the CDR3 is TGTGCCAGCTCAAGTCGGGTTGCCACTGGAGAAAACATTCAGTACTTC.

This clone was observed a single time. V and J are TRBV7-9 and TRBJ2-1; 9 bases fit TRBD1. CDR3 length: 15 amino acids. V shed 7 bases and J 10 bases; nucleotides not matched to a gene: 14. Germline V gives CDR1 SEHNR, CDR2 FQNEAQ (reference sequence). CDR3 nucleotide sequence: TGTGCCAGCAACGTTCCGGACAGGGGTTTCGGCGAGCAGTTCTTC. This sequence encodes CASNVPDRGFGEQFF.

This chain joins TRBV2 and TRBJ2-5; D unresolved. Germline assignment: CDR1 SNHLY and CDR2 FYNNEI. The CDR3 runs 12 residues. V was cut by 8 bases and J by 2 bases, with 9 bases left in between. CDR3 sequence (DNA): TGTGCCAGCGGGCAGGTACAAGAGACCCAGTACTTC. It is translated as CASGQVQETQYF.

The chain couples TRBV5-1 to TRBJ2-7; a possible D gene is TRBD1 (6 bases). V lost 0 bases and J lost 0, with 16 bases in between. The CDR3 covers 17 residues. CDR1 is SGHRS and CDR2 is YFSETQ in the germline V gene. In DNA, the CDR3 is TGCGCCAGCAGCTTGGTTCCGGCAGGGGTAAGCTCCTACGAGCAGTACTTC. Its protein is CASSLVPAGVSSYEQYF.

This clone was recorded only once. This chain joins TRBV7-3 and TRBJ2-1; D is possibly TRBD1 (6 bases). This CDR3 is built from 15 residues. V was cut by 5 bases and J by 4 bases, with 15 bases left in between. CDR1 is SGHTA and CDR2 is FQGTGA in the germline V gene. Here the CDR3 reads CASSPDKTGYNEQFF. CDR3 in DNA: TGTGCCAGCAGCCCTGACAAGACAGGATACAATGAGCAGTTCTTC.

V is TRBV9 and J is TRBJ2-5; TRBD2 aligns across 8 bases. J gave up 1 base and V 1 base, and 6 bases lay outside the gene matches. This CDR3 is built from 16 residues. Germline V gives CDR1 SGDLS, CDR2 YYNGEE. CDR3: CASSVHSGTFQETQYF. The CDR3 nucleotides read TGTGCCAGCAGCGTACATAGCGGGACCTTCCAAGAGACCCAGTACTTC. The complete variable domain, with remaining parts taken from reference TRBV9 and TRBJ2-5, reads DSGVTQTPKHLITATGQRVTLRCSPRSGDLSVYWYQQSLDQGLQFLIQYYNGEERAKGNILERFSAQQFPDLHSELNLSSLELGDSALYFCASSVHSGTFQETQYFGPGTRLLVL.

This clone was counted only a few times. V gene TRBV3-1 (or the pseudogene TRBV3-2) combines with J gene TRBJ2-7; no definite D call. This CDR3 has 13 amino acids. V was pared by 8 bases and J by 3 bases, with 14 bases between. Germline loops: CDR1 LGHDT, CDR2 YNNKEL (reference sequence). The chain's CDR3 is CASRRADGYEQYF. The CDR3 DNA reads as TGTGCCAGCCGCCGGGCAGATGGCTACGAGCAGTACTTC.

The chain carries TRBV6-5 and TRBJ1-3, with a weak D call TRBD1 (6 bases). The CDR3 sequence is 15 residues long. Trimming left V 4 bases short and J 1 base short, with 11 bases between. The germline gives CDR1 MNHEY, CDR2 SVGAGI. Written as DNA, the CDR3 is TGTGCCAGCAGTTCCCAACAGGGATCTGGAAACACCATATATTTT. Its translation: CASSSQQGSGNTIYF.

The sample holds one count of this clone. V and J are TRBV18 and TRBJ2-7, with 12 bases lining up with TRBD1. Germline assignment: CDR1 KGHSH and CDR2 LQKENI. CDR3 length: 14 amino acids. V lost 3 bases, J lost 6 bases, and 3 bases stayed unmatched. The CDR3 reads CASSPGTGGAEQYF. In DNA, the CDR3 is TGTGCCAGCTCACCGGGGACAGGGGGCGCCGAGCAGTACTTC.

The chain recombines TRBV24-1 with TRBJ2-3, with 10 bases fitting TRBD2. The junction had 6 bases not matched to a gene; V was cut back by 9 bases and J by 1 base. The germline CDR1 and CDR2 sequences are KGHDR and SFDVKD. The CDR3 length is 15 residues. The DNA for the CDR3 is TGTGCCACCTCGTTAGCGGGGGGCGGCACAGATACGCAGTATTTT. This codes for CATSLAGGGTDTQYF.

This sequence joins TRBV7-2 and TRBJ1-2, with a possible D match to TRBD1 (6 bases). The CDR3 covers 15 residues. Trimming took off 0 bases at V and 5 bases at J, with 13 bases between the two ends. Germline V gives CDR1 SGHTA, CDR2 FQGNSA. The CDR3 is CASSLAKTGEYGYTF. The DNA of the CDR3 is TGTGCCAGCAGCTTAGCCAAGACAGGAGAATATGGCTACACCTTC.

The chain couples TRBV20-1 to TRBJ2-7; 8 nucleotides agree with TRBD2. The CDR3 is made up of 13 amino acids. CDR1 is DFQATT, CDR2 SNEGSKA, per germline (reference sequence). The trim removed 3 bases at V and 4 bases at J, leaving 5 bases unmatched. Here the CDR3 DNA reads TGCAGTGCTAGTGCGGGACTAGGTTACGAGCAGTACTTC. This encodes CSASAGLGYEQYF.

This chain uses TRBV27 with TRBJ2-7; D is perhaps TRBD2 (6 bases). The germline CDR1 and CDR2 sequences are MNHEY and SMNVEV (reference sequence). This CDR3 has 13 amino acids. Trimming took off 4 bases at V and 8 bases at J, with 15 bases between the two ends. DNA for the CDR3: TGTGCCAGCAGTTCCTGGGACTCCCGGCAGCAGTACTTC. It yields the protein CASSSWDSRQQYF.

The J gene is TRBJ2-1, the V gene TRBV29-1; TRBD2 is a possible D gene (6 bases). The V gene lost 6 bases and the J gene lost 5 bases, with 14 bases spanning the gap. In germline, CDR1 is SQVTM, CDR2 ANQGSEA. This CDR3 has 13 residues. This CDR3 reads CSVRRVLDNEQFF. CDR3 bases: TGCAGCGTCAGGAGGGTACTGGACAATGAGCAGTTCTTC.

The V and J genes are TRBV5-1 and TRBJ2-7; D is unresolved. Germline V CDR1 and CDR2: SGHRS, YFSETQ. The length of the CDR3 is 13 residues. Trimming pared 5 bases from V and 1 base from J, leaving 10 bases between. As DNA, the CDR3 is TGCGCCAGCAGTCCGGGTTTTTCCTACGAGCAGTACTTC. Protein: CASSPGFSYEQYF.

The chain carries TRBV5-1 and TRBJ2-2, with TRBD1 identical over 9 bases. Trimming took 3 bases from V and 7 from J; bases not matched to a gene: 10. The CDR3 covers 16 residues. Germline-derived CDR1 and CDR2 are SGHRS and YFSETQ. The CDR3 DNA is TGCGCCAGCAGCTCCCGGGACAGGGATTTGAGCGGGGAGCTGTTTTTT. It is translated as CASSSRDRDLSGELFF.

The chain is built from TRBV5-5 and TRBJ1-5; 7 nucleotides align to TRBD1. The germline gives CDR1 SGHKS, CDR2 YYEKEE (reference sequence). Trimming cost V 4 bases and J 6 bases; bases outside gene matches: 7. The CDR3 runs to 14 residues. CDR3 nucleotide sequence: TGTGCCAGCAGCAGGGACAGAGACGGTCAGCCCCAGCATTTT. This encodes CASSRDRDGQPQHF.

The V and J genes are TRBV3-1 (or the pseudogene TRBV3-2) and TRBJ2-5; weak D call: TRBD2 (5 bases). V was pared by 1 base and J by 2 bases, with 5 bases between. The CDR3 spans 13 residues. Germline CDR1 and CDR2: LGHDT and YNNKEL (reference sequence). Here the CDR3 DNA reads TGTGCCAGCAGCCAAGGGGAGCAAGAGACCCAGTACTTC. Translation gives CASSQGEQETQYF.